Reported below is one T cell receptor (beta chain). What it binds is not known. This entry comes from a study of a mutant IDH1 vaccine in newly diagnosed glioma. At the level of the study: Treated patients showed a male proportion of around 60%, a female proportion of around 40%, and a mean age of around 40 years. Patients arrived already treated with radiotherapy, temozolomide, or both, most having had both.

Time point given: week 5, during vaccination. All doses held 300 ug of mutant IDH1 20-mer peptide, with topical imiquimod. Produced via immunoSEQ multiplex PCR; TCRdb's table is partial and in-frame only. The sample includes around 52,000 clones, about three quarters of them seen just once. Regarding the study as a whole: Changes in the top peripheral T cell clonotypes seemingly had no bearing on pseudoprogression.

The CDR3 extends over 12 amino acids. V was pared by 2 bases and J by 6 bases, with 4 bases between. Germline CDR1 MNHEY, CDR2 SVGAGI. This specimen was PBMCs, taken from a glioma patient whose treatment included an IDH1 peptide vaccine. This chain connects TRBV6-5 to TRBJ2-2; D not certain. The origin of this receptor is a woman aged 40 to 50 with glioma. The CDR3 here is CASSYAAGELFF. The CDR3 bases are TGTGCCAGCAGTTACGCGGCCGGGGAGCTGTTTTTT.